This T cell receptor beta chain was documented in a study of blood T cell repertoires in COVID-19. Looked up from germline, CDR1 is MDHEN and CDR2 is SYDVKM. There are 15 residues in the CDR3. Germline trimming cut 7 bases from V and 9 bases from J; bases unmatched to any gene: 14. Data came from immunoSEQ multiplex PCR; TCRdb stores just in-frame clones and leaves some out. The table lists around 200,000 clones, about 77% of them singletons, with 2.5% to 3% in the top ten. The specimen was peripheral blood. The TCR comes from a woman older than 75 with active or convalescent COVID-19. This sequence joins TRBV28 and TRBJ1-4; 7 nucleotides agree with TRBD1. CDR3 bases: TGTGCCAGCACCCTCACGCCGGGACAGAACCAAAAACTGTTTTTT. Translation gives CASTLTPGQNQKLFF.